Each of the 6 T cell receptor beta chains below was sequenced from the same sample in a study of T cells in Graves' hyperthyroidism and ophthalmopathy. There were TCR beta CDR3 regions amplified from RNA transcripts. HTBI primers drove first-round RT-PCR of the TCR CDR3. MiXCR was run by TCRdb on the multiplex PCR reads, yielding one entry per CDR3 protein. The sample contains 400,000 to 500,000 distinct CDR3 sequences, under 15% of which appear only once. Sequenced input: blood. The source is a man younger than 35 with Graves' ophthalmopathy.

This clonotype came up many times. V is TRBV10-2 and J is TRBJ1-2; 9 bases are shared with TRBD1. The CDR3 sequence is 15 residues long. Germline assignment: CDR1 WSHSY and CDR2 SAAADI. Unmatched junction bases numbered 13, after V lost 8 bases and J lost 6 bases. CDR3 region: CASRPDRGMIDGYTF. The CDR3 nucleotides read TGCGCCAGCCGACCGGACAGGGGAATGATTGATGGCTACACCTTC.

Regarding this clonotype: A much larger clonotype is one base distant, so this may be a read error. The V gene is TRBV10-3, the J gene TRBJ1-1; D call uncertain. Germline CDR1 and CDR2: ENHRY and SYGVKD. The CDR3 runs to 13 residues. V lost 3 bases and J lost 0, with 5 bases in between. In DNA, the CDR3 is TGTGCCATCAGTGACGGGATGAACACTGAAGCTTTCTTT. Translating gives CAISDGMNTEAFF.

In this sample, this clonotype turned up many times. For the CDR3, the DNA is TGTGCCAGCAGTGAAGCTCCGGGACAATCCTACGAGCAGTACTTC. The encoded protein is CASSEAPGQSYEQYF. This chain connects TRBV6-1 to TRBJ2-7; D perhaps matches TRBD1 (6 bases). This CDR3 has 15 residues. CDR1 is MNHNS, CDR2 SASEGT, per germline. V was pared by 0 bases and J by 1 base, with 10 bases between.

This clonotype was observed at least ten times. This chain joins TRBV14 and TRBJ2-5; the D is unclear. V was cut by 1 base and J by 5 bases, with 8 bases left in between. The germline CDR1 and CDR2 sequences are SGHDN and FVKESK. This CDR3 has 13 residues. In nucleotides, the CDR3 is TGTGCCAGCAGCCAAGCTAGGGCGGAGACCCAGTACTTC. Translation gives CASSQARAETQYF. Looking up the rest from reference TRBV14 and TRBJ2-5 gives the full variable domain: EAGVTQFPSHSVIEKGQTVTLRCDPISGHDNLYWYRRVMGKEIKFLLHFVKESKQDESGMPNNRFLAERTGGTYSTLKVQPAELEDSGVYFCASSQARAETQYFGPGTRLLVL.

This clonotype was detected a few times. The rearrangement uses TRBV7-3 and TRBJ2-2, with D unresolved. V was pared by 6 bases and J by 5 bases, with 13 bases between. The CDR3 covers 14 residues. Per the germline V gene, CDR1 is SGHTA and CDR2 is FQGTGA. CDR3 protein: CASRRMSGTGELFF. The CDR3, as DNA: TGTGCCAGCAGGAGAATGAGTGGGACCGGGGAGCTGTTTTTT.

This clonotype showed up just a few times. This chain uses TRBV7-3 with TRBJ2-3, with TRBD2 identical over 7 bases. The CDR3 is 15 amino acids. Germline CDR1 reads SGHTA; CDR2 reads FQGTGA. V was clipped by 4 bases and J by 3 bases; unmatched bases: 7. CDR3 nucleotides: TGTGCCAGCAGCTCCTTGGCGGGAGTGACAGATACGCAGTATTTT. Translated: CASSSLAGVTDTQYF.